This T cell receptor beta chain came from a study of blood T cell repertoires in COVID-19. Study information: Material from acute and convalescent COVID-19 was sourced from the United States, Italy and Spain.

The method was immunoSEQ multiplex PCR; TCRdb's version includes in-frame clones alone and lacks a portion of them. Of about 200,000 clones listed, about 86% are singletons. There are 14 residues in the CDR3. V was cut by 0 bases and J by 1 base, with 6 bases left in between. Looked up from germline, CDR1 is MNHEY and CDR2 is SVGAGI. Across about two dozen US areas, participants ranged in age from roughly 18 to 95 years. The V gene is TRBV6-5, the J gene TRBJ1-1; D not resolved. This TCR was recovered from a man aged 40-49 years who had recovered from COVID-19. The sequencing input was PBMCs or T cells enriched from blood (not recorded which). CDR3 coding DNA: TGTGCCAGCAGTTACTCTATATCGAACACTGAAGCTTTCTTT. Protein product: CASSYSISNTEAFF.